This T cell receptor (beta chain) was recovered during a study of T cell therapy after organ transplantation. Study-wide context: Patients received up to 6 T cell doses every 2 weeks. About 20% of the ten patients were classed as nonresponders. Study outcomes and limitations: Effects of concurrent antirejection and antiviral medications were not evaluable. Nonresponder repertoires showed strong pretherapy expansions, barely changing post-therapy.

The repertoire was sequenced with immunoSEQ multiplex PCR; TCRdb's copy has only in-frame clones and lacks some. The sample records about 2,500 clones, 60% to 85% being singletons. About this clone: The antigen remains undetermined.

This clonotype originated in a human patient who had received a solid organ transplant and had CMV disease. The input for sequencing was CD8+ T cells from blood, taken before autologous CMV-specific T cell therapy.

The CDR3 DNA follows: TGTGCCAGCAGGGAACAGATGAGCTCCTACAATGAGCAGTTCTTC. Protein: CASREQMSSYNEQFF. This chain links TRBV2 with TRBJ2-1; D is undetermined. The ends were cut back, 6 bases at V and 0 bases at J, with 12 bases in the middle. Germline loops: CDR1 SNHLY, CDR2 FYNNEI. CDR3 length: 15 amino acids. The variable domain in full, completed from reference TRBV2 and TRBJ2-1, reads EPEVTQTPSHQVTQMGQEVILRCVPISNHLYFYWYRQILGQKVEFLVSFYNNEISEKSEIFDDQFSVERPDGSNFTLKIRSTKLEDSAMYFCASREQMSSYNEQFFGPGTRLTVL.